This TCR beta chain was documented in a study of blood T cell repertoires in COVID-19. Study-level background: Material from acute and convalescent COVID-19 was sourced from the United States, Italy and Spain. The cDNA or gDNA used as material had been derived from T cells, B-cell-depleted T cells, or PBMCs.

The CDR3 totals 13 residues. V lost 8 bases to trimming and J lost 0 bases, with 10 bases between them. CDR1 is MNHEY and CDR2 is SVGAGI in the germline V gene. In the original analysis: Cell counts per sample came from amplifying reference gene primers. The table came from immunoSEQ multiplex PCR; TCRdb's copy has only in-frame clones and leaves some out. V, J and clone size are those of that table, while D and trimming were read from the DNA. The sample includes about 250,000 clones, about 79% seen only once; the top ten take approximately 9.1%. The sequence came from a man at least 80 years old with acute or convalescent COVID-19. The rearrangement uses TRBV6-5 and TRBJ1-1; D is unclear. Sequenced material: peripheral blood. The chain's CDR3 is CASFYTVNTEAFF. The DNA for the CDR3 is TGTGCCAGCTTCTACACAGTGAACACTGAAGCTTTCTTT.